The clone carrying this T cell receptor beta chain was detected ten times or more. Antigen specificity is unknown. The data originate from a study of identical twins. Study results and caveats: Where out-of-frame alpha sequences were twin-shared, they showed excess low generation probability.

TCRdb re-analysed the 5' RACE reads in MiXCR, keeping a single row per CDR3 protein. Here the sample spans approximately 300,000 distinct CDR3 sequences, roughly 9.8% being singletons. Germline CDR1 reads MGHDK; CDR2 reads SYGVNS. This CDR3 has 13 amino acids. V gave up 4 bases and J gave up 6 bases, with 13 bases separating them. The same sample was also studied in work on yellow fever vaccine responses in identical twins.

The sequence came from a young woman in good health. The specimen sequenced was CD8+ T cells sorted from blood. The chain recombines TRBV25-1 with TRBJ2-7; no reliable D call. In DNA, the CDR3 is TGTGCCAGCAGTGGTACGAACCTGGGCGAGCAGTACTTC. Protein: CASSGTNLGEQYF.